The 26 T cell receptor beta chains presented below share a single source sample, sequenced in a study of long-term antiretroviral therapy in people with HIV. The libraries were made with immunoSEQ v3.0 at survey level. The data were produced by immunoSEQ multiplex PCR, yet TCRdb's version contains in-frame clones alone and is incomplete. The sample has around 33,000 clones; 82% are singletons. The sequencing here drew on unsorted PBMCs, taken 0.3 years after starting antiretroviral therapy. Receptors were obtained from a man younger than 30 with HIV.

J is TRBJ2-7 and V is TRBV30; D call uncertain. The CDR3 contains 12 residues. The germline V gene has CDR1 GTSNPN and CDR2 SVGIG (reference sequence). Trimming removed 0 bases at V and 7 bases at J, with 10 bases between. The CDR3, as DNA: TGTGCCTGGAGTGTCTCCGCCTGGGAGCAGTACTTC. Translated: CAWSVSAWEQYF.

V and J are TRBV11-2 and TRBJ2-7, with D tentatively TRBD2 (5 bases). The CDR3 is 13 residues long. The germline gives CDR1 SGHAT, CDR2 FQNNGV. Trimming stripped 5 bases from V and 3 bases from J, with 11 bases between. The CDR3 sequence: CASSHGGLYEQYF. The CDR3 DNA reads TGTGCCAGCAGCCACGGCGGGCTCTACGAGCAGTACTTC.

V gene TRBV6-5 combines with J gene TRBJ2-1; TRBD1 is a possible D gene (6 bases). Germline CDR1 is MNHEY and CDR2 is SVGAGI. V lost 0 bases, J lost 3 bases, and 9 bases lay in between. The CDR3 is made up of 15 amino acids. The CDR3 sequence: CASSYSDSYYNEQFF. As DNA, the CDR3 is TGTGCCAGCAGTTACTCGGACAGTTACTACAATGAGCAGTTCTTC.

J is TRBJ2-7 and V is TRBV9, with D perhaps matching TRBD2 (5 bases). This CDR3 region has 15 residues. Trimming removed 0 bases at V and 0 bases at J, with 10 bases between. Per the germline V gene, CDR1 is SGDLS and CDR2 is YYNGEE. DNA for the CDR3: TGTGCCAGCAGCGTAGGGGCTAGCACCTCCTACGAGCAGTACTTC. Translated: CASSVGASTSYEQYF.

J is TRBJ1-1 and V is TRBV5-1; 7 bases map to TRBD1. The CDR3 has 15 residues. The J segment lost 3 bases and the V segment lost 4 bases, leaving 9 bases of the junction unmatched. Germline V CDR1 and CDR2: SGHRS, YFSETQ. CDR3 sequence: CASSLTGDGDTEAFF. CDR3 nucleotides: TGCGCCAGCAGCCTTACAGGGGATGGGGACACTGAAGCTTTCTTT.

V usage is TRBV6-5 and J usage is TRBJ1-2, with D perhaps TRBD1 (5 bases). V was cut by 2 bases and J by 8 bases, with 9 bases left in between. CDR1 is MNHEY and CDR2 is SVGAGI in the germline V gene. There are 12 residues in the CDR3. The CDR3 region has the DNA TGTGCCAGCAGTTACGGGGGGTTGGGCTACACCTTC. The encoded protein is CASSYGGLGYTF.

This clone came up once. The chain is built from TRBV5-5 and TRBJ2-2; tentatively, D is TRBD2 (5 bases). V lost 1 base to trimming and J lost 0 bases, with 13 bases between them. Germline V CDR1 and CDR2: SGHKS, YYEKEE (reference sequence). The CDR3 loop spans 17 amino acids. This CDR3 is CASSLLVSSPNTGELFF. DNA of the CDR3: TGTGCCAGCAGCTTGTTAGTGTCTAGCCCGAACACCGGGGAGCTGTTTTTT.

The V gene is TRBV14, the J gene TRBJ1-1, with a tentative D call TRBD1 (5 bases). V was cut by 5 bases and J by 3 bases, with 16 bases left in between. From germline, CDR1 is SGHDN and CDR2 FVKESK. CDR3 size: 15 residues. CDR3 region: CASSLRRGSDTEAFF. CDR3 nucleotide sequence: TGTGCCAGCAGCTTAAGGCGGGGGTCGGACACTGAAGCTTTCTTT.

The chain employs TRBV6-1 and TRBJ1-4, with D tentatively TRBD1 (5 bases). Germline loops: CDR1 MNHNS, CDR2 SASEGT. The CDR3 runs 16 residues. The V end lost 0 bases, the J end lost 8 bases, and 16 bases lay between the germline ends. The CDR3 is CASSEALGGAGEKLFF. The CDR3 DNA is TGTGCCAGCAGTGAAGCGCTTGGAGGGGCGGGGGAAAAACTGTTTTTT.

The genes are TRBV10-3 and TRBJ2-3; tentatively, D is TRBD2 (6 bases). The CDR3 has 14 amino acids. The germline V gene encodes CDR1 ENHRY and CDR2 SYGVKD. The V end lost 4 bases, the J end lost 1 base, and 9 bases lay between the germline ends. The CDR3 coding sequence is TGTGCCATCAGTGCGGGGGTACGCACAGATACGCAGTATTTT. Protein product: CAISAGVRTDTQYF.

The chain links TRBV4-2 to TRBJ1-1, with D tentatively TRBD1 (5 bases). Germline V gives CDR1 LGHNA, CDR2 YNFKEQ. The CDR3 runs 13 residues. Trimming left V 5 bases short and J 8 bases short, with 15 bases between. The CDR3 loop is CASSLPGPQEAFF. The CDR3 nucleotides read TGTGCCAGCAGCTTGCCGGGACCGCAAGAAGCTTTCTTT.

The chain is built from TRBV7-2 and TRBJ1-4; D unresolved. The germline V and J ends were trimmed by 3 bases and 8 bases, with 19 bases remaining between them. The germline gives CDR1 SGHTA, CDR2 FQGNSA. This CDR3 comprises 16 residues. This CDR3 reads CASSFALASSGEKLFF. In DNA, the CDR3 is TGTGCCAGCAGCTTTGCTTTGGCCAGCTCGGGCGAAAAACTGTTTTTT.

V and J are TRBV2 and TRBJ1-1; 9 bases map to TRBD1. The CDR3 length is 14 residues. V shed 5 bases and J 3 bases; nucleotides not matched to a gene: 4. Germline V gene lookup returns CDR1 SNHLY and CDR2 FYNNEI. The CDR3 protein is CASSYRGLDTEAFF. In DNA, the CDR3 is TGTGCCAGCAGTTACAGGGGGCTCGACACTGAAGCTTTCTTT.

The V and J genes are TRBV5-1 and TRBJ2-5; TRBD2 might be the D (7 bases). The DNA end favors TRBJ2-7, so the J call may be wrong. CDR1 is SGHRS and CDR2 is YFSETQ in the germline V gene. The CDR3 spans 16 residues. The CDR3 DNA reads TGCGCCAGCAGCTCGGCGGGGGCGGGCCTTACCTACGAGCAGTACTTC. Translated, it gives CASSSAGAGLTYEQYF.

The chain carries TRBV2 and TRBJ2-1, with 7 bases aligning to TRBD2. From germline, CDR1 is SNHLY and CDR2 FYNNEI. The CDR3 runs to 15 residues. Losses at the gene ends were 6 bases for V and 5 bases for J; bases not matched to a gene: 10. The CDR3 sequence is CASRKALAADNEQFF. The CDR3, as DNA: TGTGCCAGCAGGAAGGCCCTAGCGGCAGACAATGAGCAGTTCTTC.

This rearrangement joins TRBV18 to TRBJ2-7, with TRBD2 identical over 7 bases. V shed 3 bases and J 6 bases; nucleotides not matched to a gene: 8. This CDR3 contains 14 residues. Germline V gives CDR1 KGHSH, CDR2 LQKENI. CDR3 residues: CASSPVRGVAEQYF. The CDR3 DNA is TGTGCCAGCTCACCCGTTCGGGGGGTTGCCGAGCAGTACTTC. Looking up the rest from reference TRBV18 and TRBJ2-7 gives the full variable domain: NAGVMQNPRHLVRRRGQEARLRCSPMKGHSHVYWYRQLPEEGLKFMVYLQKENIIDESGMPKERFSAEFPKEGPSILRIQQVVRGDSAAYFCASSPVRGVAEQYFGPGTRLTVT.

The rearrangement links TRBV7-8 to TRBJ2-7; perhaps D is TRBD1 or TRBD2 (5 bases each). This CDR3 has 13 residues. Germline CDR1 and CDR2: SGHVS and FQNEAQ. V was shortened by 11 bases and J by 4 bases, with 18 bases between the two germline ends. The CDR3 reads CACAEGPGYEQYF. The CDR3 region has the DNA TGTGCCTGTGCTGAGGGACCCGGATACGAGCAGTACTTC.

The V gene is TRBV7-3, the J gene TRBJ2-2; 7 nucleotides align to TRBD2. The CDR3 loop spans 17 amino acids. Germline CDR1 reads SGHTA; CDR2 reads FQGTGA. Unmatched junction bases numbered 9, after V lost 4 bases and J lost 1 base. CDR3 residues: CASSYIVGGRNTGELFF. As DNA, the CDR3 is TGTGCCAGCAGCTATATAGTGGGAGGGCGGAACACCGGGGAGCTGTTTTTT.

The table lists this clone with a count of one. This chain uses TRBV6-5 with TRBJ1-2; D is unclear. CDR3 size: 16 residues. Trimming pared 0 bases from V and 8 bases from J, leaving 19 bases between. Germline V gene sequence: CDR1 MNHEY, CDR2 SVGAGI. Here the CDR3 DNA reads TGTGCCAGCAGTTACTCGATTAACGGCGACCCGCTAGGCTACACCTTC. Protein sequence: CASSYSINGDPLGYTF.

This sequence joins TRBV5-4 and TRBJ2-7; D not certain. CDR3 length: 11 residues. V lost 3 bases and J lost 3, with 4 bases in between. Germline-derived CDR1 and CDR2 are SGHNT and YYREEE (reference sequence). The CDR3 protein is CASSSDYEQYF. CDR3 bases: TGTGCCAGCAGCTCGGACTACGAGCAGTACTTC.

This chain links TRBV13 with TRBJ2-5; D may be TRBD1 or TRBD2 (5 bases each). The CDR3 has 14 amino acids. Trimming stripped 5 bases from V and 2 bases from J, with 12 bases between. The germline V gene has CDR1 PRHDT and CDR2 FYEKMQ (reference sequence). CDR3 sequence reads: CASSQPGPQETQYF. The DNA for the CDR3 is TGTGCCAGCAGCCAGCCGGGACCTCAAGAGACCCAGTACTTC.

On this clone itself: At one boundary the junction diverges from the germline segment, which might be a read error. Other DNA sequences in this specimen translate into the identical CDR3. The chain is built from TRBV7-9 and TRBJ1-1; 8 positions match TRBD1. The CDR3 has 13 residues. CDR1 SEHNR and CDR2 FQNEAQ come from the germline V gene (reference sequence). The CDR3 protein is CASSRTGRTEAFF. For the CDR3, the DNA is TGTGCCAGCAGCAGGACAGGGCGCACTGAAGCTTTTTTT.

The chain links TRBV19 to TRBJ2-1; TRBD2 aligns across 11 bases. The CDR3 totals 14 residues. CDR1 LNHDA and CDR2 SQIVND come from the germline V gene (reference sequence). Germline trimming cut 10 bases from V and 0 bases from J; bases unmatched to any gene: 2. The CDR3 region is CATLAGGSYNEQFF. The CDR3 DNA reads TGTGCCACCCTAGCGGGGGGCTCCTACAATGAGCAGTTCTTC.

V is TRBV28 and J is TRBJ2-7, with D uncertain. This CDR3 is 14 amino acids long. V was trimmed by 4 bases and J by 3 bases, leaving 13 bases between them. The V gene's germline CDR1 is MDHEN and CDR2 SYDVKM. CDR3 protein: CASSWSPVGYEQYF. The CDR3 DNA sequence: TGTGCCAGCAGTTGGAGCCCTGTGGGCTACGAGCAGTACTTC.

This rearrangement joins TRBV7-2 to TRBJ2-3; D unclear. The CDR3 covers 11 residues. Germline CDR1 reads SGHTA; CDR2 reads FQGNSA. Trimming took 3 bases from V and 7 from J, leaving 5 bases between them. The CDR3 loop is CASSFSYTQYF. The CDR3 coding sequence is TGTGCCAGCAGCTTTAGCTATACGCAGTATTTT.

This clone is a singleton in its sample. The chain is built from TRBV27 and TRBJ2-2; a weak D match, TRBD1 (5 bases). CDR1 MNHEY and CDR2 SMNVEV come from the germline V gene (reference sequence). CDR3 length: 13 amino acids. Trimming left V 11 bases short and J 10 bases short, with 20 bases between. For the CDR3, the DNA is TGTGCCTGCGGCTCGTTTGGGGCAGCGGAGCTGTTTTTT. Translated, it gives CACGSFGAAELFF.